Listed below are T cell receptor beta chains from one sample, sequenced in a study of cytomegalovirus exposure and HLA in healthy donors. Clones were sequenced by immunoSEQ multiplex PCR, and TCRdb holds only the in-frame ones, with some missing. This sample has 200,000 to 300,000 clones; roughly 80% occur once, and the top ten carry 4.5% to 6%. Input material: PBMCs. Source of these receptors: a woman between 40 and 55 years old in good health and CMV-seropositive. The CDR3 runs from the conserved cysteine through the conserved F or W. The order of the fields is V gene, D gene, J gene, clone size, CDR3 DNA, CDR3 protein. A D gene is named only where the DNA matches it firmly. Part of the rows lack a size; the others show once, few, many or a class for expanded clones.

>TRBV7-9|TRBD1|TRBJ1-1|NA
TGTGCCAGCAGGAGGACAGGGGAAGGTGAAGCTTTCTTT
CASRRTGEGEAFF
>TRBV7-2|NA|TRBJ1-2|NA
TGTGCCAGCAGCTCCCGGGTCCCTTCAAGAGACTATGGCTACACCTTC
CASSSRVPSRDYGYTF
>TRBV11-2|NA|TRBJ2-4|NA
TGTGCCAGCAGCTTAGGAGGGATGGCCAAAAACATTCAGTACTTC
CASSLGGMAKNIQYF
>TRBV4-3|NA|TRBJ2-3|few
TGCGCCAGCAGCCGAGACAGTCTGCGCACAGATACGCAGTATTTT
CASSRDSLRTDTQYF
>TRBV4-3|NA|TRBJ2-7|NA
TGCGCCAGCAGCCATGGGGAGGACGGATCCGAGCAGTACTTC
CASSHGEDGSEQYF
>TRBV7-9|NA|TRBJ1-2|once
TGTTCCAGCAGCCCAGACAGCTATGGCTACACCTTC
CSSSPDSYGYTF
>TRBV5-4|NA|TRBJ1-2|NA
TGTGCCAGCAGCTTGGTTACAGGGACCAACTATGGCTACACCTTC
CASSLVTGTNYGYTF
>TRBV7-9|TRBD2|TRBJ2-1|few
TGTGCCAGCAGGCGGGGGGATTTACTTGACAATGAGCAGTTCTTC
CASRRGDLLDNEQFF
>TRBV5-1|NA|TRBJ1-2|once
TGCGCCAGCAGCTTTTCAGGGGACTATGGCTACACCTTC
CASSFSGDYGYTF
>TRBV7-2|NA|TRBJ2-1|NA
TGTGCCAGCAGCTCCCAACCTATCGACTCCTACAATGAGCAGTTCTTC
CASSSQPIDSYNEQFF
>TRBV19|NA|TRBJ2-7|few
TGTGCCAGTAGTACGACAGGACCCTACGAGCAGTACTTC
CASSTTGPYEQYF